Each of the 15 T cell receptor beta chains below was sequenced from the same sample in a study of blood T cell repertoires in COVID-19. This table comes from immunoSEQ multiplex PCR, and its TCRdb copy is limited to in-frame clones, with some not included. This table holds 65,000 to 85,000 clones, 79% found once. Sequencing was performed on peripheral blood. Every receptor here comes from a woman older than 75 with active or convalescent COVID-19.

The chain combines TRBV5-1 with TRBJ1-1; D is perhaps TRBD1 (6 bases). In germline, CDR1 is SGHRS, CDR2 YFSETQ. This CDR3 spans 17 amino acids. Trimming took 5 bases from V and 0 from J, leaving 20 bases between them. As DNA, the CDR3 is TGCGCCAGCAGTCGAACTGTGGCAGGGGCCATGAACACTGAAGCTTTCTTT. It yields the protein CASSRTVAGAMNTEAFF.

The gene calls are TRBV18 and TRBJ2-1, with TRBD2 identical over 7 bases. This CDR3 spans 15 amino acids. Germline V CDR1 and CDR2: KGHSH, LQKENI. V shed 2 bases and J 5 bases; nucleotides not matched to a gene: 6. CDR3 nucleotides: TGTGCCAGCTCACCAGGGGCGGGAGCGCACAATGAGCAGTTCTTC. Translation: CASSPGAGAHNEQFF.

The rearrangement uses TRBV10-2 and TRBJ1-2; possible D gene TRBD1, 5 bases. The germline V gene has CDR1 WSHSY and CDR2 SAAADI. Trimming cost V 8 bases and J 2 bases, with 15 bases left between them. The CDR3 spans 14 residues. The CDR3 region has the DNA TGCGCCAGCCGGAGGGGAACAGTAAACTATGGCTACACCTTC. Translated, it gives CASRRGTVNYGYTF.

The chain links TRBV20-1 to TRBJ2-1, with D tentatively TRBD2 (6 bases). CDR1 and CDR2 from the germline V gene are DFQATT and SNEGSKA (reference sequence). This CDR3 comprises 11 residues. V was shortened by 6 bases and J by 8 bases, with 11 bases between the two germline ends. CDR3 nucleotides: TGCAGTGCCCGACTAGAGTATGAGCAGTTCTTC. Amino acid sequence: CSARLEYEQFF.

This clone was detected a few times. This rearrangement joins TRBV5-1 to TRBJ2-7; TRBD2 agrees at 11 bases. The ends lost 2 bases at V and 4 bases at J; junction bases unmatched: 8. The CDR3 covers 16 residues. Germline lookup yields CDR1 SGHRS and CDR2 YFSETQ. The CDR3 reads CASSFISGRGYYEQYF. Written as DNA, the CDR3 is TGCGCCAGCAGCTTTATTAGCGGGAGGGGTTATTACGAGCAGTACTTC.

The chain joins TRBV30 to TRBJ2-1, with D maybe TRBD2 (5 bases). The V end lost 7 bases, the J end lost 2 bases, and 18 bases lay between the germline ends. The CDR3 runs 15 residues. Germline CDR1 GTSNPN, CDR2 SVGIG (reference sequence). The CDR3 sequence: CALGPGSQTYNEQFF. DNA of the CDR3: TGTGCCTTAGGACCGGGATCTCAAACCTACAATGAGCAGTTCTTC.

V usage is TRBV30 and J usage is TRBJ1-3; D is unclear. The CDR3 is 12 amino acids. CDR1 and CDR2 from the germline V gene are GTSNPN and SVGIG (reference sequence). Trimming stripped 4 bases from V and 4 bases from J, with 8 bases between. CDR3 sequence: CAWKALGNTIYF. The CDR3 DNA follows: TGTGCCTGGAAAGCGCTCGGAAACACCATATATTTT.

The chain carries TRBV19 and TRBJ1-5; 7 bases match TRBD1. Per the germline V gene, CDR1 is LNHDA and CDR2 is SQIVND (reference sequence). With 5 bases clipped from V and 3 bases from J, the junction kept 4 bases outside the gene matches. The CDR3 runs 14 residues. The CDR3 sequence: CASSVGGPNQPQHF. The CDR3 region has the DNA TGTGCCAGTAGTGTAGGGGGCCCCAATCAGCCCCAGCATTTT.

This clone came up a few times. This chain joins TRBV7-9 and TRBJ2-7; a possible D gene is TRBD1 (6 bases). Per the germline V gene, CDR1 is SEHNR and CDR2 is FQNEAQ (reference sequence). V dropped 1 base and J dropped 3 bases, with 10 bases sitting between them. The CDR3 sequence is 14 residues long. CDR3 residues: CASSLDGDNYEQYF. The DNA of the CDR3 is TGTGCCAGCAGCTTAGATGGGGACAACTACGAGCAGTACTTC.

The chain combines TRBV7-8 with TRBJ2-5; possible D gene TRBD2, 6 bases. Trimming pared 2 bases from V and 5 bases from J, leaving 15 bases between. CDR1 and CDR2 from the germline V gene are SGHVS and FQNEAQ. The CDR3 loop spans 15 amino acids. For the CDR3, the DNA is TGTGCCAGCAGCTTAAGGGGAGGTTTCGAGGAGACCCAGTACTTC. Its translation: CASSLRGGFEETQYF.

This clone appeared once. The gene calls are TRBV4-3 and TRBJ2-7, with D perhaps TRBD1 (5 bases). The CDR3 loop spans 16 amino acids. Germline CDR1 and CDR2: LGHNA and YSLEER. V gave up 0 bases and J gave up 6 bases, with 18 bases separating them. The chain's CDR3 is CASSQDSQGSLSEQYF. The CDR3 DNA sequence: TGCGCCAGCAGCCAAGATTCCCAGGGCAGTCTCTCCGAGCAGTACTTC.

CDR3 amino acids: CASSYSPRSYNSPLHF. The DNA of the CDR3 is TGTGCCAGCAGTTACTCTCCCCGCTCCTATAATTCACCCCTCCACTTT. This chain uses TRBV6-5 with TRBJ1-6, with no clear D. CDR1 is MNHEY and CDR2 is SVGAGI in the germline V gene. V shed 0 bases and J shed 0 bases, with 6 bases lying between them. The CDR3 contains 16 residues.

This chain uses TRBV28 with TRBJ2-1, with 7 bases matching TRBD1. CDR1 is MDHEN, CDR2 SYDVKM, per germline. The CDR3 spans 15 residues. V lost 7 bases to trimming and J lost 8 bases; unmatched junction nucleotides: 14. CDR3 protein: CASTLRGQLGHEQFF. CDR3 nucleotides: TGTGCCAGCACTCTGAGGGGACAGCTAGGTCATGAGCAGTTCTTC.

The chain carries TRBV4-3 and TRBJ2-1; 11 bases fit TRBD2. The trim removed 4 bases at V and 0 bases at J, leaving 11 bases unmatched. CDR3 size: 19 residues. CDR1 and CDR2 (germline): LGHNA, YSLEER. DNA of the CDR3: TGCGCCAGCAGCCTTCGATGGGCTAGCGGGGGGAGCTCCTACAATGAGCAGTTCTTC. Translated, it gives CASSLRWASGGSSYNEQFF.

J is TRBJ2-3 and V is TRBV27; TRBD2 matches 10 bases. The V and J ends lost 5 bases and 2 bases, in that order; junction bases with no gene match: 7. Germline values: CDR1 MNHEY, CDR2 SMNVEV (reference sequence). The CDR3 is 16 amino acids. In DNA, the CDR3 is TGTGCCAGCAGTCCTACCCTAGCGGGAGACACAGATACGCAGTATTTT. Its translation: CASSPTLAGDTDTQYF.